Below, 28 T cell receptor beta chains from the same sample are listed, as sequenced in a study of T-cell reconstitution after alpha-beta-depleted transplantation in children (dated by TCRdb to about 2016). Libraries were built with PCR. Sequencing instrument: Illumina HiSeq 2500. TCR libraries were prepared with molecular barcoding, using unique molecular identifiers to normalize TCRbeta repertoire quantification. TCRdb handled the public reads itself, with Q25 trimming in fastp and clone calling in MiXCR, and kept productive beta chains. All rows with the same CDR3 protein become a single entry with the most common DNA and genes. Across this sample there are 500,000 to 600,000 distinct CDR3 sequences, with about 17% seen only once. Jointly, the top ten make up roughly 3.3% of the sample. The specimen comprised PBMCs from the stem cell graft donor, sampled from the stem cell graft. The receptors originated from a human donor who donated a stem cell graft to a child with acute lymphoblastic leukemia.

For this clonotype: The junction does not match germline at one end; this may be a read error. This rearrangement joins TRBV7-9 to TRBJ2-7; tentative D call: TRBD1 (6 bases). Germline-derived CDR1 and CDR2 are SEHNR and FQNEAQ (reference sequence). The CDR3 contains 15 residues. CDR3 nucleotide sequence: TGTGCCAGCAGCTTAGGGGCAGGGGCCTCCAACGAGCAGTACTTC. It codes for CASSLGAGASNEQYF.

This chain joins TRBV23-1 and TRBJ2-7; D is unclear. TRBV23-1 is classed as an ORF, of uncertain function. The V end was cut by 10 bases, the J end by 3 bases, with 22 bases between. The CDR3 covers 15 residues. CDR3 residues: CAISQYGRRVYEQYF. The CDR3 coding sequence is TGCGCCATATCTCAATATGGGCGACGAGTCTACGAGCAGTACTTC.

The chain links TRBV18 to TRBJ2-5, with D perhaps matching TRBD2 (6 bases). The CDR3 covers 14 residues. Germline CDR1 is KGHSH and CDR2 is LQKENI. Trimming cost V 2 bases and J 4 bases, with 11 bases left between them. CDR3 loop: CASSPTTRGETQYF. CDR3 nucleotide sequence: TGTGCCAGCTCACCAACGACTAGAGGAGAGACCCAGTACTTC.

The sample holds a few counts of this clonotype. This CDR3 reads CASSPFQDAGSYTF. DNA of the CDR3: TGCGCCAGCAGTCCCTTCCAGGACGCAGGGAGCTACACCTTC. The rearrangement links TRBV10-1 to TRBJ1-2; a possible D gene is TRBD1 (5 bases). Germline V gene data show CDR1 as WNHNN and CDR2 as SYGVQD (reference sequence). V shed 5 bases and J shed 9 bases, with 19 bases lying between them. The CDR3 extends over 14 amino acids.

This clonotype was seen a few times. The gene calls are TRBV10-3 and TRBJ2-7, with 8 bases aligning to TRBD1. Per the germline V gene, CDR1 is ENHRY and CDR2 is SYGVKD. J lost 6 bases, V lost 5 bases, and 15 bases had no gene match. The CDR3 covers 16 residues. CDR3 loop: CAISRPGLTGAAEQYF. CDR3 bases: TGTGCCATCAGTCGCCCGGGGCTGACAGGGGCGGCCGAGCAGTACTTC.

The V call is TRBV20-1, the J call TRBJ2-1; TRBD1 aligns across 7 bases. V trimming: 4 bases; J trimming: 1 base; junction bases outside the gene matches: 7. Germline V CDR1 and CDR2: DFQATT, SNEGSKA (reference sequence). The CDR3 has 15 residues. The CDR3 nucleotides read TGCAGTGCTACTGACAGGGCCAGGTCCTACAATGAGCAGTTCTTC. It translates to CSATDRARSYNEQFF.

This clonotype was seen a few times. This rearrangement joins TRBV5-1 to TRBJ2-1; D gene ambiguous. Germline CDR1 reads SGHRS; CDR2 reads YFSETQ. There are 13 residues in the CDR3. V was pared by 3 bases and J by 5 bases, with 9 bases between. The CDR3 DNA reads as TGCGCCAGCAGCTGGTGGACCGACAATGAGCAGTTCTTC. Protein: CASSWWTDNEQFF.

The chain recombines TRBV5-5 with TRBJ2-1, with a tentative D call TRBD2 (5 bases). In germline, CDR1 is SGHKS, CDR2 YYEKEE (reference sequence). The CDR3 covers 15 residues. V lost 3 bases, J lost 0 bases, and 10 bases lay in between. The CDR3 loop is CASSWQEGSYNEQFF. Here the CDR3 DNA reads TGTGCCAGCAGCTGGCAAGAGGGCTCCTACAATGAGCAGTTCTTC. The full variable domain, its missing parts supplied by reference TRBV5-5 and TRBJ2-1, is DAGVTQSPTHLIKTRGQQVTLRCSPISGHKSVSWYQQVLGQGPQFIFQYYEKEERGRGNFPDRFSARQFPNYSSELNVNALLLGDSALYLCASSWQEGSYNEQFFGPGTRLTVL.

This clonotype was seen at least ten times. The genes are TRBV5-1 and TRBJ2-7; D is unclear. The CDR3 is made up of 12 amino acids. Between the trimmed V and J ends, which lost 0 bases and 2 bases, there was a span of 3 bases. CDR1 is SGHRS, CDR2 YFSETQ, per germline. CDR3 loop: CASSLEPYEQYF. CDR3 sequence (DNA): TGCGCCAGCAGCTTGGAACCCTACGAGCAGTACTTC.

This clonotype was picked up many times. V is TRBV20-1 and J is TRBJ2-7; 7 nucleotides agree with TRBD2. Germline V gene sequence: CDR1 DFQATT, CDR2 SNEGSKA (reference sequence). The trim removed 0 bases at V and 6 bases at J, leaving 20 bases unmatched. The CDR3 covers 18 residues. In nucleotides, the CDR3 is TGCAGTGCTAGAGATCCGACTAAGGGAAGCGGGGATGGTTTCGAGCAGTACTTC. Translated: CSARDPTKGSGDGFEQYF.

The V and J genes are TRBV20-1 and TRBJ2-5; 7 bases agree with TRBD2. The CDR3 is 18 amino acids. CDR1 DFQATT and CDR2 SNEGSKA come from the germline V gene (reference sequence). V gave up 0 bases and J gave up 2 bases; unmatched junction bases: 15. The CDR3 sequence: CSARDNPGRLAVQETQYF. DNA of the CDR3: TGCAGTGCTAGAGATAATCCGGGGCGGCTAGCGGTACAAGAGACCCAGTACTTC.

Many counts were recorded for this clonotype. The chain couples TRBV6-2 or TRBV6-3 to TRBJ2-6, with TRBD1 identical over 7 bases. Trimming removed 2 bases from V and 2 bases from J; junction bases left unmatched: 3. Germline V gene data show CDR1 as MNHEY and CDR2 as SVGEGT. This CDR3 comprises 16 residues. The CDR3 reads CASSYPDRAGANVLTF. The DNA of the CDR3 is TGTGCCAGCAGTTACCCAGACAGGGCTGGGGCCAACGTCCTGACTTTC.

This clonotype was seen more than once but under ten times. The V and J genes are TRBV5-5 and TRBJ1-2; a possible D gene is TRBD1 (6 bases). Germline CDR1 reads SGHKS; CDR2 reads YYEKEE (reference sequence). This CDR3 is built from 15 residues. Deletions cut 0 bases from V and 0 bases from J, with 9 bases between. In DNA, the CDR3 is TGTGCCAGCAGCTTGGCAGGGGCGGCTAACTATGGCTACACCTTC. Translation gives CASSLAGAANYGYTF.

This rearrangement joins TRBV3-1 to TRBJ2-3; 7 bases line up with TRBD2. With V trimmed by 1 base and J by 5 bases, 9 bases remained unmatched. The CDR3 totals 16 residues. CDR1 and CDR2 from the germline V gene are LGHDT and YNNKEL (reference sequence). Here the CDR3 reads CASSQAPSGPGDTQYF. The CDR3 DNA follows: TGTGCCAGCAGCCAAGCCCCTAGCGGACCAGGAGATACGCAGTATTTT.

This clonotype occurred a few times. This chain connects TRBV5-1 to TRBJ2-1; 7 positions match TRBD2. The CDR3 covers 18 residues. The V and J ends lost 0 bases and 4 bases, in that order; junction bases with no gene match: 13. Germline V gene lookup returns CDR1 SGHRS and CDR2 YFSETQ. The CDR3 is CASSLAPGLGTTYNEQFF. In DNA form, the CDR3 reads TGCGCCAGCAGCTTGGCCCCAGGACTAGGCACTACGTACAATGAGCAGTTCTTC.

This clonotype occurred a few times. The chain carries TRBV3-1 and TRBJ2-7, with 10 bases that match TRBD2. V shed 1 base, J shed 2 bases, and the junction held 2 bases outside the gene matches. Germline V CDR1 and CDR2: LGHDT, YNNKEL (reference sequence). This CDR3 has 15 amino acids. Written as DNA, the CDR3 is TGTGCCAGCAGCCAAGCTAGCGGGAGTACCTACGAGCAGTACTTC. Its protein is CASSQASGSTYEQYF.

This clonotype showed up just once. The chain joins TRBV20-1 to TRBJ2-7, with 10 bases aligning to TRBD2. Germline assignment: CDR1 DFQATT and CDR2 SNEGSKA (reference sequence). The ends lost 5 bases at V and 0 bases at J; junction bases unmatched: 4. The CDR3 is 14 residues long. The CDR3 loop is CSAYSGRTSYEQYF. The CDR3 DNA is TGCAGTGCTTATAGCGGGAGGACCTCCTACGAGCAGTACTTC.

The chain couples TRBV6-1 to TRBJ2-3, with unresolved D. Germline V gene data show CDR1 as MNHNS and CDR2 as SASEGT. There are 13 residues in the CDR3. The ends were cut back, 5 bases at V and 5 bases at J, with 11 bases in the middle. The CDR3 DNA reads as TGTGCCAGCAGTCTCCGCTTTCGAGATACGCAGTATTTT. Its translation: CASSLRFRDTQYF.

The J gene is TRBJ1-1, the V gene TRBV6-5; 7 bases match TRBD1. This CDR3 is 17 amino acids long. Trimming cost V 2 bases and J 1 base; bases outside gene matches: 10. The germline gives CDR1 MNHEY, CDR2 SVGAGI. CDR3 bases: TGTGCCAGCAGTTACATATACAGGGGTAGTAAGAACACTGAAGCTTTCTTT. It yields the protein CASSYIYRGSKNTEAFF.

The V gene is TRBV7-3, the J gene TRBJ2-5, with D possibly being TRBD2 (6 bases). The ends were cut back, 5 bases at V and 5 bases at J, with 21 bases in the middle. CDR1 is SGHTA, CDR2 FQGTGA, per germline. CDR3 length: 16 residues. In DNA, the CDR3 is TGTGCCAGCAGCAAACCCGGGGTGGTGGAGGGGGAGACCCAGTACTTC. Translated, it gives CASSKPGVVEGETQYF. The full variable domain, its missing parts supplied by reference TRBV7-3 and TRBJ2-5, is GAGVSQTPSNKVTEKGKYVELRCDPISGHTALYWYRQSLGQGPEFLIYFQGTGAADDSGLPNDRFFAVRPEGSVSTLKIQRTERGDSAVYLCASSKPGVVEGETQYFGPGTRLLVL.

V is TRBV4-1 and J is TRBJ2-1, with D maybe TRBD2 (7 bases). The CDR3 length is 19 residues. CDR1 MGHRA and CDR2 YSYEKL come from the germline V gene. The germline V and J ends were trimmed by 3 bases and 2 bases, with 23 bases remaining between them. The CDR3 DNA reads as TGCGCCAGCAGCCATAACAGGGAAAAGGCGGGAGTTCCCTACAATGAGCAGTTCTTC. This gives the protein CASSHNREKAGVPYNEQFF.

The chain joins TRBV5-5 to TRBJ2-7; 9 bases map to TRBD2. Germline loops: CDR1 SGHKS, CDR2 YYEKEE (reference sequence). The V segment lost 3 bases and the J segment 2 bases; nucleotides outside the gene matches: 3. This CDR3 has 14 residues. DNA for the CDR3: TGTGCCAGCAGCTCTAGCGGGAACGCCTACGAGCAGTACTTC. This codes for CASSSSGNAYEQYF.

This clonotype has only a few counts. The J gene is TRBJ2-7, the V gene TRBV12-3 or TRBV12-4; 7 bases line up with TRBD2. CDR3 size: 14 residues. V was clipped by 3 bases and J by 3 bases; unmatched bases: 5. The CDR3 nucleotides are TGTGCCAGCAGTTTGCAAGCGGGGATCTACGAGCAGTACTTC. Translation: CASSLQAGIYEQYF.

This clonotype was found many times. The CDR3 here is CASSSQGANVGTEAFF. The CDR3 region has the DNA TGTGCCAGCAGCTCCCAGGGGGCAAATGTCGGGACTGAAGCTTTCTTT. This chain uses TRBV5-5 with TRBJ1-1; 8 bases map to TRBD1. CDR1 is SGHKS, CDR2 YYEKEE, per germline (reference sequence). The CDR3 covers 16 residues. V lost 3 bases and J lost 5; bases outside the gene matches: 12.

This chain uses TRBV10-2 with TRBJ1-5, with D hard to call. Germline assignment: CDR1 WSHSY and CDR2 SAAADI. This CDR3 comprises 12 residues. Trimming removed 6 bases at V and 7 bases at J, with 10 bases between. The CDR3 sequence: CASSNGGQPQHF. The CDR3 nucleotides read TGCGCCAGCAGCAACGGCGGCCAGCCCCAGCATTTT.

In this sample, this clonotype turned up once. The chain links TRBV5-1 to TRBJ2-7; D gene ambiguous. Germline CDR1 SGHRS, CDR2 YFSETQ. The CDR3 has 14 residues. Trimming removed 0 bases at V and 2 bases at J, with 9 bases between. CDR3 residues: CASSLEGNAYEQYF. The CDR3 DNA is TGCGCCAGCAGCTTGGAGGGAAACGCCTACGAGCAGTACTTC.

This clonotype has a handful of counts. V and J are TRBV9 and TRBJ1-5; 8 bases map to TRBD1. The V gene's germline CDR1 is SGDLS and CDR2 YYNGEE. The CDR3 extends over 13 amino acids. Unmatched junction bases numbered 1, after V lost 1 base and J lost 7 bases. The CDR3 reads CASSVTGGQPQHF. The CDR3 nucleotides read TGTGCCAGCAGCGTAACAGGGGGACAGCCCCAGCATTTT.

This chain connects TRBV5-1 to TRBJ1-2; D is perhaps TRBD1 (5 bases). The CDR3 has 15 residues. Germline V gives CDR1 SGHRS, CDR2 YFSETQ. V was pared by 3 bases and J by 8 bases, with 20 bases between. CDR3: CASSSGTALGGGYTF. CDR3 coding DNA: TGCGCCAGCAGCTCTGGGACGGCCCTAGGAGGGGGCTACACCTTC.